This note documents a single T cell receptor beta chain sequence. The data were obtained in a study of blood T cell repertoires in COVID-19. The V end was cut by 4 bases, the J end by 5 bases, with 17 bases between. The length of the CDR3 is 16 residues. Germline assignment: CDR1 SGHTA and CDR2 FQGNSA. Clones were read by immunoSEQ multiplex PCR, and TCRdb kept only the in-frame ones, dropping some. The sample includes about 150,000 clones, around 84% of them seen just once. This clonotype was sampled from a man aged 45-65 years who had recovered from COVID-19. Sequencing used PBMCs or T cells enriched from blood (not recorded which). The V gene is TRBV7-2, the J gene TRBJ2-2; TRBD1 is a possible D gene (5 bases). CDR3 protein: CASSSSGPSGTGELFF. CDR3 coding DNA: TGTGCCAGCAGCTCATCCGGGCCCTCAGGGACCGGGGAGCTGTTTTTT.